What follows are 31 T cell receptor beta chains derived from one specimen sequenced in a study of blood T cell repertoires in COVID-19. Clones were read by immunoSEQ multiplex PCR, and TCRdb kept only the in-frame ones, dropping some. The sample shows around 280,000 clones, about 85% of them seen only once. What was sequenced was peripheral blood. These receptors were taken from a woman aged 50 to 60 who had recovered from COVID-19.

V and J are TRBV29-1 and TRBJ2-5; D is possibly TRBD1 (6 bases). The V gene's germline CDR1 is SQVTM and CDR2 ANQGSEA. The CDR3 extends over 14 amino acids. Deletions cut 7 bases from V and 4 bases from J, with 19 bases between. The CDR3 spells CSAEQLQGLETQYF. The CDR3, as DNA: TGCAGCGCGGAACAATTACAGGGTTTAGAGACCCAGTACTTC.

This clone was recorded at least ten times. Here the CDR3 reads CASSQMVRGYNEQYF. In DNA, the CDR3 is TGCGCCAGCAGCCAAATGGTCAGGGGGTATAACGAGCAGTACTTC. The chain is built from TRBV4-1 and TRBJ2-7; 7 bases line up with TRBD1. The CDR3 has 15 amino acids. V gave up 2 bases and J gave up 5 bases; unmatched junction bases: 9. Per germline, CDR1 MGHRA and CDR2 YSYEKL.

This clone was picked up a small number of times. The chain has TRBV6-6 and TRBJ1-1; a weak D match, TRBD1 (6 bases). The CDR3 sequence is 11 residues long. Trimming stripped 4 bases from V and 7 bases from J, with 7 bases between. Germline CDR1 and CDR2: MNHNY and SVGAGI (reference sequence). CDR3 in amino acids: CASSSQGEAFF. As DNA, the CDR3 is TGTGCCAGCAGTTCACAGGGTGAAGCTTTCTTT.

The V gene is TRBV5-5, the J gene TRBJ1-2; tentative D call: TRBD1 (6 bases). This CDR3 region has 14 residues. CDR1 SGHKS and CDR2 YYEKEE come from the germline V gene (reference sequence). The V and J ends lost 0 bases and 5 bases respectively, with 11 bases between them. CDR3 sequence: CASSLVDRTYGYTF. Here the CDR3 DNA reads TGTGCCAGCAGCTTGGTTGACAGGACGTATGGCTACACCTTC.

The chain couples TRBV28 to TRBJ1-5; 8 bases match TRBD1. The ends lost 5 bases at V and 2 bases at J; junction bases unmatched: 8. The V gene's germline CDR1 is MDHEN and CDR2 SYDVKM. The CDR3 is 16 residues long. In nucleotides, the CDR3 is TGTGCCAGCAGTCTAACCGGACAGGGCCGCAATCAGCCCCAGCATTTT. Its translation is CASSLTGQGRNQPQHF.

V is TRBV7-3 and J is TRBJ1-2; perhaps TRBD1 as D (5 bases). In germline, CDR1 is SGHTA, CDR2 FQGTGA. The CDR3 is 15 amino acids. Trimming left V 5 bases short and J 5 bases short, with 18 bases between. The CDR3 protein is CASSPRGGTEYGYTF. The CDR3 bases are TGTGCCAGCAGCCCCCGTGGCGGGACGGAGTATGGCTACACCTTC.

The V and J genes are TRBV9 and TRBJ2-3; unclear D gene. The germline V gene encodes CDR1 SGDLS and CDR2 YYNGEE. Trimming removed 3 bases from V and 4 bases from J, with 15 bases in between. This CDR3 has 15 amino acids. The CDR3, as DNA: TGTGCCAGCAGCGCCCCTCACATCAGGTCAGATACGCAGTATTTT. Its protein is CASSAPHIRSDTQYF.

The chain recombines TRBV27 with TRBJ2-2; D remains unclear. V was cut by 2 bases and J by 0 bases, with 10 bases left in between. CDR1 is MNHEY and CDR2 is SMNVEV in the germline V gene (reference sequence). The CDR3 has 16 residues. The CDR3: CASSLVSSSNTGELFF. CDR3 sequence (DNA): TGTGCCAGCAGTTTAGTTAGTTCCTCGAACACCGGGGAGCTGTTTTTT.

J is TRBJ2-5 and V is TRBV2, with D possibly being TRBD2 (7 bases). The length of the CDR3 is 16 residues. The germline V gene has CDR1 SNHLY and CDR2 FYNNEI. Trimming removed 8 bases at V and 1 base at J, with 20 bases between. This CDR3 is CASPGGLGPGQETQYF. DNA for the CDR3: TGTGCCAGCCCCGGGGGGCTAGGCCCAGGCCAAGAGACCCAGTACTTC.

The CDR3 sequence is CASSGKGGRENYGYTF. Here the CDR3 DNA reads TGTGCCAGTAGCGGCAAGGGAGGGAGGGAGAACTATGGCTACACCTTC. This chain joins TRBV19 and TRBJ1-2, with unresolved D. The germline gives CDR1 LNHDA, CDR2 SQIVND (reference sequence). V lost 6 bases, J lost 2 bases, and 19 bases lay in between. The CDR3 spans 16 residues. Drawing the rest from reference TRBV19 and TRBJ1-2, the complete variable domain is DGGITQSPKYLFRKEGQNVTLSCEQNLNHDAMYWYRQDPGQGLRLIYYSQIVNDFQKGDIAEGYSVSREKKESFPLTVTSAQKNPTAFYLCASSGKGGRENYGYTFGSGTRLTVV.

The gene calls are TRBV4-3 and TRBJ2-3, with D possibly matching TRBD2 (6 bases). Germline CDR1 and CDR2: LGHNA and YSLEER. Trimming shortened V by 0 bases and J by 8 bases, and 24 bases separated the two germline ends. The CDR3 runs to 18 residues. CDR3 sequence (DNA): TGCGCCAGCAGCCAAGATCAACTAGCTTTTCACCCCGAGGGTACGCAGTATTTT. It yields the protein CASSQDQLAFHPEGTQYF.

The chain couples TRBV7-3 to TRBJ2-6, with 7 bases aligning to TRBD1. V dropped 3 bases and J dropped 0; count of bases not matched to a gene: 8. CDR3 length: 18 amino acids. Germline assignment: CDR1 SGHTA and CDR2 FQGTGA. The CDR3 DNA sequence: TGTGCCAGCAGCTTGAGGGACAGAGTAAACTCTGGGGCCAACGTCCTGACTTTC. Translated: CASSLRDRVNSGANVLTF.

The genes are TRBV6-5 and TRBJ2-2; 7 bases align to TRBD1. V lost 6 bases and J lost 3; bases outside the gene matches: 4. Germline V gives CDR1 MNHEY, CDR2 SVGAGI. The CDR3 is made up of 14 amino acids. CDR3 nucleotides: TGTGCCAGCAGCCTAGACAGGGACACCGGGGAGCTGTTTTTT. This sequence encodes CASSLDRDTGELFF.

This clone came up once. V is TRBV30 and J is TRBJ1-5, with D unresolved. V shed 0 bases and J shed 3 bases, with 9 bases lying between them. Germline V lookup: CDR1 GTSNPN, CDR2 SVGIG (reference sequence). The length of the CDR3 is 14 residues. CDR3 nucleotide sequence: TGTGCCTGGAGTGTGGAACAGAACAATCAGCCCCAGCATTTT. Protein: CAWSVEQNNQPQHF. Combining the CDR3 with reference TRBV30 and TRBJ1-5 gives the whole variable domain SQTIHQWPATLVQPVGSPLSLECTVEGTSNPNLYWYRQAAGRGLQLLFYSVGIGQISSEVPQNLSASRPQDRQFILSSKKLLLSDSGFYLCAWSVEQNNQPQHFGDGTRLSIL.

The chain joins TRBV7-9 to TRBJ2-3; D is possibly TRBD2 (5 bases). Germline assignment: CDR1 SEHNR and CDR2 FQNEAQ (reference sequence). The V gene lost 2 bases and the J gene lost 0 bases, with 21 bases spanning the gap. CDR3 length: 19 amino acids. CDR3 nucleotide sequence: TGTGCCAGCAGCTTATTCAGGATCGAGGGTCCCTCTAGCACAGATACGCAGTATTTT. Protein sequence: CASSLFRIEGPSSTDTQYF.

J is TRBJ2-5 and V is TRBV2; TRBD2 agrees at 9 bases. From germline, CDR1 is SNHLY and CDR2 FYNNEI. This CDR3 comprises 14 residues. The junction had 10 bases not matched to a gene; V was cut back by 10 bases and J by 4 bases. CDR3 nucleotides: TGTGCCAACTCGGGACTAGCTGCTCTAGAGACCCAGTACTTC. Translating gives CANSGLAALETQYF. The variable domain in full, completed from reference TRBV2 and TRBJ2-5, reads EPEVTQTPSHQVTQMGQEVILRCVPISNHLYFYWYRQILGQKVEFLVSFYNNEISEKSEIFDDQFSVERPDGSNFTLKIRSTKLEDSAMYFCANSGLAALETQYFGPGTRLLVL.

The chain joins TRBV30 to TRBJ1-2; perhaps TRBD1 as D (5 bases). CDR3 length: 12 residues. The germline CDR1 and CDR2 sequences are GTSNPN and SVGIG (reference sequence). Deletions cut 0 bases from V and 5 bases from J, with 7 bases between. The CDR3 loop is CAWSVQAYGYTF. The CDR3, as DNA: TGTGCCTGGAGTGTACAGGCTTATGGCTACACCTTC. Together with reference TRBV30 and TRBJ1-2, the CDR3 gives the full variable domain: SQTIHQWPATLVQPVGSPLSLECTVEGTSNPNLYWYRQAAGRGLQLLFYSVGIGQISSEVPQNLSASRPQDRQFILSSKKLLLSDSGFYLCAWSVQAYGYTFGSGTRLTVV.

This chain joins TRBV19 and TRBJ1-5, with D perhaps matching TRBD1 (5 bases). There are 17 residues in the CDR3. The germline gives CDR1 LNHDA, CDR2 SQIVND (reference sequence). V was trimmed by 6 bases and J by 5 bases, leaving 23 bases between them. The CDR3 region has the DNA TGTGCCAGTAGCACCCCCATCAGGGACTTCATCGATCAGCCCCAGCATTTT. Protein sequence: CASSTPIRDFIDQPQHF.

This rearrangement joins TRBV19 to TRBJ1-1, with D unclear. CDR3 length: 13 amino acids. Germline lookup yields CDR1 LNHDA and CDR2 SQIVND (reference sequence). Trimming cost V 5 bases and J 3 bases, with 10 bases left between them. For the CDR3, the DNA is TGTGCCAGTAGTTCGAATGCGTACACTGAAGCTTTCTTT. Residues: CASSSNAYTEAFF.

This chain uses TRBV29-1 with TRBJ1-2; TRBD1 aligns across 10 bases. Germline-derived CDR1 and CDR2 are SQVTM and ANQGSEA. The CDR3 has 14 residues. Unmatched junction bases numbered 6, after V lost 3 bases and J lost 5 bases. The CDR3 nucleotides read TGCAGCGTTGAGGAGGGACAGGGGAATTATGGCTACACCTTC. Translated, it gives CSVEEGQGNYGYTF.

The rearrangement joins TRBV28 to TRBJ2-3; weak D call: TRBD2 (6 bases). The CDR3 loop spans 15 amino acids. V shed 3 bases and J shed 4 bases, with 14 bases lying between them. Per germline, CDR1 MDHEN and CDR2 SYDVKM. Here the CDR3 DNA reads TGTGCCAGCAGTTTTCCCGGGACGGGGGCAGATACGCAGTATTTT. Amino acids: CASSFPGTGADTQYF.

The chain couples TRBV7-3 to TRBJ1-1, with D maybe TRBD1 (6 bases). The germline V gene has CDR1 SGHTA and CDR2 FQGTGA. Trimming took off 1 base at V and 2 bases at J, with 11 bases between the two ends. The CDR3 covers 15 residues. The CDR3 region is CASSLNGGRNTEAFF. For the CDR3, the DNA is TGTGCCAGCAGCTTAAACGGGGGGCGAAACACTGAAGCTTTCTTT.

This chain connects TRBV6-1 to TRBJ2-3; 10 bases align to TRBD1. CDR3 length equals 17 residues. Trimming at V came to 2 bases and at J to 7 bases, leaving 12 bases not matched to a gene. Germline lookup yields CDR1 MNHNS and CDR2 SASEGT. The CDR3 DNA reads TGTGCCAGCAGTGAAACCCGACAGGGGGCGCGAGGGAATACGCAGTATTTT. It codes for CASSETRQGARGNTQYF.

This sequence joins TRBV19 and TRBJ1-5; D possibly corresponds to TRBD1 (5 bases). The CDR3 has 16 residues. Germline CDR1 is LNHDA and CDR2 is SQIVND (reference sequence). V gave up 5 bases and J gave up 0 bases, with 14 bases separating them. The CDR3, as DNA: TGTGCCAGTAGTCCGCGACAGCATAATAGCAATCAGCCCCAGCATTTT. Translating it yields CASSPRQHNSNQPQHF.

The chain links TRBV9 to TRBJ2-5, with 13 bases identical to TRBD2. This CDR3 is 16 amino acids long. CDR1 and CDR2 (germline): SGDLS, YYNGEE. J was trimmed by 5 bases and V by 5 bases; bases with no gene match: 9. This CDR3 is CASSLGLAGVGETQYF. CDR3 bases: TGTGCCAGCAGTCTTGGACTAGCGGGAGTGGGGGAGACCCAGTACTTC.

This CDR3 is CASSPAPGQAYEQYF. DNA of the CDR3: TGTGCCAGCAGTCCGGCCCCGGGACAGGCCTACGAGCAGTACTTC. The chain links TRBV6-5 to TRBJ2-7; 8 bases align to TRBD1. After removal of 5 bases from V and 2 bases from J, the junction contained 8 bases not matched to a gene. Germline lookup yields CDR1 MNHEY and CDR2 SVGAGI. The CDR3 spans 15 residues.

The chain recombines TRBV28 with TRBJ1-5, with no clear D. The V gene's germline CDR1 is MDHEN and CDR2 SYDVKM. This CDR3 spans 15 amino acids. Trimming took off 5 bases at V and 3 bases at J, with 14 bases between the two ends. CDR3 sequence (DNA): TGTGCCAGCAGTCCCCATGAGGGAAACAATCAGCCCCAGCATTTT. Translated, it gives CASSPHEGNNQPQHF. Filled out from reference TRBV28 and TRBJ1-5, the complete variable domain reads DVKVTQSSRYLVKRTGEKVFLECVQDMDHENMFWYRQDPGLGLRLIYFSYDVKMKEKGDIPEGYSVSREKKERFSLILESASTNQTSMYLCASSPHEGNNQPQHFGDGTRLSIL.

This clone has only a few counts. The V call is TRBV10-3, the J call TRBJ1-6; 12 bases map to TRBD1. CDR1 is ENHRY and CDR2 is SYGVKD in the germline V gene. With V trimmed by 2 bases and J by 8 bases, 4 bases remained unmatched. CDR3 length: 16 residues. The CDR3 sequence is CAISERDRGRDSPLHF. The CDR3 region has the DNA TGTGCCATCAGTGAGCGGGACAGGGGGCGCGATTCACCCCTCCACTTT.

CDR3 in amino acids: CASSRKPGGEQYF. The CDR3 coding sequence is TGCGCCAGCAGCCGTAAGCCGGGGGGCGAGCAGTACTTC. The rearrangement uses TRBV4-3 and TRBJ2-7, with 7 bases matching TRBD2. This CDR3 is 13 amino acids long. J gave up 6 bases and V 4 bases, and 6 bases lay outside the gene matches. Germline CDR1 and CDR2: LGHNA and YSLEER.

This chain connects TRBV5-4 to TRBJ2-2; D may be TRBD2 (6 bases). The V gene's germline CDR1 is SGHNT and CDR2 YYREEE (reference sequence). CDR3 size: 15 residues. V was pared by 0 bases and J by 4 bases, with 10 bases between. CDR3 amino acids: CASSLAGAITGELFF. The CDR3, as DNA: TGTGCCAGCAGCTTGGCGGGAGCGATCACCGGGGAGCTGTTTTTT. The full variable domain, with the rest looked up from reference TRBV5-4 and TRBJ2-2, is ETGVTQSPTHLIKTRGQQVTLRCSSQSGHNTVSWYQQALGQGPQFIFQYYREEENGRGNFPPRFSGLQFPNYSSELNVNALELDDSALYLCASSLAGAITGELFFGEGSRLTVL.

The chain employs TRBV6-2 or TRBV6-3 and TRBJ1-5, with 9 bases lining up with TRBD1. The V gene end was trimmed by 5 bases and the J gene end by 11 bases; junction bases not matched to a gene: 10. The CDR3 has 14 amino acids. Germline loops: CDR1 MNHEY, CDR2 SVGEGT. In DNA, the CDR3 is TGTGCCAGCAGTCGACAGGGGGTCCTTGGGTCCCAGCATTTT. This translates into CASSRQGVLGSQHF.